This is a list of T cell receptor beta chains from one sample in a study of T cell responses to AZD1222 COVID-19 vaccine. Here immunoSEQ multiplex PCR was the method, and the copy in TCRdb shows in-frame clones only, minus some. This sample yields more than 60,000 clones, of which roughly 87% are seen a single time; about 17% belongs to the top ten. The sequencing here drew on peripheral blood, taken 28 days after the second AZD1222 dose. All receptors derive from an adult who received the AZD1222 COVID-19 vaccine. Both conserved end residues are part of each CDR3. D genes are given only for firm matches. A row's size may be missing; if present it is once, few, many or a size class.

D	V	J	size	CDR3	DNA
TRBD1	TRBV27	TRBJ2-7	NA	CASSPRQGPWVEQYF	TGTGCCAGCAGCCCGCGACAGGGCCCATGGGTTGAGCAGTACTTC
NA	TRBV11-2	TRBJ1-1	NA	CASSYISQAKAFF	TGTGCCAGCAGTTACATCTCACAGGCTAAAGCCTTCTTT
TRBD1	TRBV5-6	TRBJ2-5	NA	CASSLEGTGRLKETQYF	TGTGCCAGCAGCTTGGAGGGGACAGGGCGCCTAAAAGAGACCCAGTACTTC
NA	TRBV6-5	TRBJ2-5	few	CASSSNRDAEWETQYF	TGTGCCAGCAGTTCCAATCGGGACGCTGAGTGGGAGACCCAGTACTTC
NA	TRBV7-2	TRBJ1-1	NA	CASRPGVGNTEAFF	TGTGCCAGCAGGCCAGGTGTCGGGAACACTGAAGCTTTCTTT
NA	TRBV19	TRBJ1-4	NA	CASSIAYEKLFF	TGTGCCAGTAGTATTGCCTATGAAAAACTGTTTTTT
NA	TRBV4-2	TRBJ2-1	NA	CASSQGQGGDEQFF	TGTGCCAGCAGCCAAGGTCAGGGGGGAGATGAGCAGTTCTTC
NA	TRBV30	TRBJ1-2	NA	CAWSSGKYGYTF	TGTGCCTGGAGTAGCGGCAAATATGGCTACACCTTC
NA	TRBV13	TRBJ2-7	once	CASSGRQNYEQYF	TGTGCCAGCAGCGGCCGACAGAACTACGAGCAGTACTTC
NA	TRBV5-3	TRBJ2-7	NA	CARRGDRVSSYEQYF	TGTGCCAGAAGGGGAGACAGAGTGAGCTCCTACGAGCAGTACTTC
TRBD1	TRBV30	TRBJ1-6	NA	CAWSLQGGLRTGPPLHF	TGTGCCTGGAGTCTACAGGGGGGTCTTCGTACGGGTCCACCCCTCCACTTT
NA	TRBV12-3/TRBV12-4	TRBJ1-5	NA	CASSSDPVGPQHF	TGTGCCAGCAGTTCTGACCCGGTGGGGCCCCAGCATTTT
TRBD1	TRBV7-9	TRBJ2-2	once	CASSPGTGVTGELFF	TGTGCCAGCAGCCCGGGGACAGGGGTTACCGGGGAGCTGTTTTTT
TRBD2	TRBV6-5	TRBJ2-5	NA	CASTHGGSLETQYF	TGTGCCAGCACTCACGGGGGGTCATTAGAGACCCAGTACTTC
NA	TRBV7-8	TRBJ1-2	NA	CASSSGGTGPGYGYTF	TGTGCCAGCAGCTCGGGGGGAACAGGTCCGGGGTATGGCTACACCTTC
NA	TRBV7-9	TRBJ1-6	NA	CASSGTGMHNSPLHF	TGTGCCAGCAGCGGCACCGGGATGCATAATTCACCCCTCCACTTT
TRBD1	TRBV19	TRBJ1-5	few	CASSNDRGGQPQHF	TGTGCCAGTAGTAATGACAGGGGTGGGCAGCCCCAGCATTTT
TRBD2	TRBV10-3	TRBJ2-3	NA	CAISGGVTDTQYF	TGTGCCATCTCGGGGGGGGTCACAGATACGCAGTATTTT
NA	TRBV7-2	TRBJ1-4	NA	CASSLLGEKLFF	TGTGCCAGCAGCTTATTAGGGGAAAAACTGTTTTTT
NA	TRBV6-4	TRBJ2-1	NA	CASRGRDNPPLEQFF	TGTGCCAGCAGGGGGAGGGACAACCCTCCCCTGGAGCAGTTCTTC
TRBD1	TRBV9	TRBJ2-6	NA	CASSPRTGTGANVLTF	TGTGCCAGCAGCCCTCGGACAGGGACGGGGGCCAACGTCCTGACTTTC
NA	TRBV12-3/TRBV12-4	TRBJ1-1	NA	CASSLGTVEAFF	TGTGCCAGCAGTTTAGGGACAGTTGAAGCTTTCTTT
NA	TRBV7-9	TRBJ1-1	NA	CASSLERGGEAFF	TGTGCCAGCAGCTTAGAAAGGGGTGGTGAAGCTTTCTTT
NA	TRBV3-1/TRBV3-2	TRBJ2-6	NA	CASQITGSGANVLTF	TGTGCCAGCCAGATTACAGGCTCTGGGGCCAACGTCCTGACTTTC
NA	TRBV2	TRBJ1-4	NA	CASTWDEKLFF	TGTGCCAGCACCTGGGATGAAAAACTGTTTTTT
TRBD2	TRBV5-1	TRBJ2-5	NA	CASSLNPAGGETQYF	TGCGCCAGCAGCTTGAATCCTGCGGGGGGGGAGACCCAGTACTTC
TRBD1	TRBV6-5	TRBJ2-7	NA	CASSLSGTGAYEQYF	TGTGCCAGCAGCCTCTCCGGGACAGGGGCCTACGAGCAGTACTTC
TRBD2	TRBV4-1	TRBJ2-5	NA	CASSQIAGGRVTQYF	TGCGCCAGCAGCCAGATAGCGGGGGGGCGGGTGACCCAGTACTTC
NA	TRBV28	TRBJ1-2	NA	CASSFSGDYGYTF	TGTGCCAGCAGTTTTAGCGGGGACTATGGCTACACCTTC
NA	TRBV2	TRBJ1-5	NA	CASLSRFNQPQHF	TGTGCCAGCCTGTCCAGATTCAATCAGCCCCAGCATTTT
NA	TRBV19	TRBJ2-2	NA	CASSGTRNTGELFF	TGTGCCAGTTCCGGGACACGGAACACCGGGGAGCTGTTTTTT
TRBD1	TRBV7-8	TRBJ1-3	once	CASSLGQGVASGNTIYF	TGTGCCAGCAGCTTAGGGCAGGGGGTCGCATCTGGAAACACCATATATTTT
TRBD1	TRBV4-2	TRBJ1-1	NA	CASSRPSVGTGLSEAFF	TGTGCCAGCAGCCGGCCTTCCGTCGGGACAGGGCTCTCTGAAGCTTTCTTT
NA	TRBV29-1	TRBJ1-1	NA	CSVGSINMNTEAFF	TGCAGCGTTGGTTCCATCAACATGAACACTGAAGCTTTCTTT
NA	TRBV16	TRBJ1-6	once	CASSQSTGYNSPLHF	TGTGCCAGCAGCCAATCCACAGGATATAATTCACCCCTCCACTTT
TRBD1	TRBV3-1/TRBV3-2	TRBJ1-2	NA	CASSPGTGIDYGYTF	TGTGCCAGCAGCCCCGGGACAGGAATTGACTATGGCTACACCTTC
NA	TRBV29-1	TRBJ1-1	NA	CSFFGVSGTEAFF	TGCAGCTTCTTTGGGGTTTCGGGCACTGAAGCTTTCTTT
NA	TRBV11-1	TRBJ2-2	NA	CASSPGAGELFF	TGTGCCAGCAGCCCCGGAGCCGGGGAGCTGTTTTTT
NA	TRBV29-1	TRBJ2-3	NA	CSCGSAADTQYF	NA
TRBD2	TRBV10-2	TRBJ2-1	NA	CASSDQRGVNEQFF	TGCGCCAGCAGTGATCAGCGGGGGGTCAATGAGCAGTTCTTC
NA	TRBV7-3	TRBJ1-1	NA	CASSLRGGANTEAFF	TGTGCCAGCAGCTTAAGGGGGGGCGCAAACACTGAAGCTTTCTTT
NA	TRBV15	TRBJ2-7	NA	CATSRDGRPYEQYF	TGTGCCACCAGCAGAGATGGCAGACCCTACGAGCAGTACTTC
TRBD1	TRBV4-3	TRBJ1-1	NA	CASSSQGMNTEAFF	TGCGCCAGCAGTTCACAGGGGATGAACACTGAAGCTTTCTTT
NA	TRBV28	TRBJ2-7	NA	CASSFLREQYF	TGTGCCAGCAGTTTTCTCCGGGAGCAGTACTTC
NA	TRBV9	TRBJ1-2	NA	CASPRWSTKGGYTF	TGTGCCAGCCCAAGGTGGTCCACGAAGGGTGGCTACACCTTC
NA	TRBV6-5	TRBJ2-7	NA	CASQDGRASYEQYF	TGTGCCAGCCAGGACGGCAGGGCCTCCTACGAGCAGTACTTC